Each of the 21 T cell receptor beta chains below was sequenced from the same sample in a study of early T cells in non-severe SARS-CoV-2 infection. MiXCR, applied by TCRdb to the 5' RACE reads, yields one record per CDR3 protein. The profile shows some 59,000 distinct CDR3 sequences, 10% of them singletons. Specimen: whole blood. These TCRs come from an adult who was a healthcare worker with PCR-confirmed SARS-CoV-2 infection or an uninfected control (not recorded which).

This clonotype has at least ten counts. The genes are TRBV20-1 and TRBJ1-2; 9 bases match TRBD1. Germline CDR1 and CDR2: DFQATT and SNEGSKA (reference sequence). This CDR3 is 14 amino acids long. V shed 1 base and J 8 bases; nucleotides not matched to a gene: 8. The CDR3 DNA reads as TGCAGTGCTAGAGCGGACAGGGGCCCCGTCGGCTACACCTTC. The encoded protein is CSARADRGPVGYTF.

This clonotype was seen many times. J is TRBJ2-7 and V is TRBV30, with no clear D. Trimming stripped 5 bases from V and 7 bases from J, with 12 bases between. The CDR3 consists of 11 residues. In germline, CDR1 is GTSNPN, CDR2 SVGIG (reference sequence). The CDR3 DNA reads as TGTGCCTGGGGATCCTTCCGAGAGCAGTACTTC. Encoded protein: CAWGSFREQYF.

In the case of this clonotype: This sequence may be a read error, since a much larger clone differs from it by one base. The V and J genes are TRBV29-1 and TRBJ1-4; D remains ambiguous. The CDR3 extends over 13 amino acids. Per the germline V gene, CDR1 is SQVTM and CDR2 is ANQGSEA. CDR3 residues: CSVRAGYNEKLLF. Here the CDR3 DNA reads TGCAGCGTTCGGGCCGGGTATAATGAAAAACTGCTTTTT.

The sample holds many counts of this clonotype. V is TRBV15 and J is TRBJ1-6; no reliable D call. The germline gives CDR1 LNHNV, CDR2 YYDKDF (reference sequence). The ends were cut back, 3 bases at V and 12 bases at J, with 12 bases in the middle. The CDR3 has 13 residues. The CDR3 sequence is CATSSFVGQPLHF. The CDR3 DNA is TGTGCCACCAGCAGCTTCGTCGGGCAACCCCTCCACTTT.

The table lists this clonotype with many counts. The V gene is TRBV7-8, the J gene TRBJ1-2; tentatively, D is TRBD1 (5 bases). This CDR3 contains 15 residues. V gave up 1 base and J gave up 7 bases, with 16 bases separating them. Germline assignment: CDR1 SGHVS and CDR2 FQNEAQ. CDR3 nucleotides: TGTGCCAGCAGCTTAGTAGGGGCAGGTGGATCTGGCTACACCTTC. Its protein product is CASSLVGAGGSGYTF.

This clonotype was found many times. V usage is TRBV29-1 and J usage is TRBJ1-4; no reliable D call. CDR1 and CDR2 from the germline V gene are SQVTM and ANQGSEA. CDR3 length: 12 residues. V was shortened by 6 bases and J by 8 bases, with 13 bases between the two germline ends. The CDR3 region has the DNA TGCAGCGTCGCCCGACAAGGGGAAAAACTGTTTTTT. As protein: CSVARQGEKLFF. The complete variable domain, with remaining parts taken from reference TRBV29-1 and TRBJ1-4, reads SAVISQKPSRDICQRGTSLTIQCQVDSQVTMMFWYRQQPGQSLTLIATANQGSEATYESGFVIDKFPISRPNLTFSTLTVSNMSPEDSSIYLCSVARQGEKLFFGSGTQLSVL.

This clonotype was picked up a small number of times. The CDR3 bases are TGTGCCAGCAGCCAACATGGCGATTCTGGAAACACCATATATTTT. Translating it yields CASSQHGDSGNTIYF. This rearrangement joins TRBV3-1 to TRBJ1-3; no reliable D call. With 2 bases removed from V and 1 base from J, the gap between germline ends came to 9 bases. CDR1 is LGHDT and CDR2 is YNNKEL in the germline V gene (reference sequence). This CDR3 is built from 15 residues.

The chain's CDR3 is CSALQGSGAETQYF. Written as DNA, the CDR3 is TGCAGTGCTCTGCAGGGGTCCGGGGCAGAGACCCAGTACTTC. The V call is TRBV20-1, the J call TRBJ2-5; possible D gene TRBD1, 6 bases. The germline V gene encodes CDR1 DFQATT and CDR2 SNEGSKA (reference sequence). V lost 5 bases and J lost 4, with 17 bases in between. CDR3 size: 14 residues.

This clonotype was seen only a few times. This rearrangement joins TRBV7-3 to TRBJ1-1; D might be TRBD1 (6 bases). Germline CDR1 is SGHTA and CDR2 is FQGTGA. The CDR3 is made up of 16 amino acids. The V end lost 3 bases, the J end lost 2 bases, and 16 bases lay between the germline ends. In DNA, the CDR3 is TGTGCCAGCAGCTTCACCTCGCCAGGGGAAAACACTGAAGCTTTCTTT. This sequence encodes CASSFTSPGENTEAFF.

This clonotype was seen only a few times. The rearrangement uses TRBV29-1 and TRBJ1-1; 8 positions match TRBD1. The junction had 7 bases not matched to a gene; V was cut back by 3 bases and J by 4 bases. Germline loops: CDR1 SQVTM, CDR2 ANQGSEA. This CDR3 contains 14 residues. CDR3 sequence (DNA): TGCAGCGTTGAGACAAATACAGGGGGCACTGAAGCTTTCTTT. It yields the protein CSVETNTGGTEAFF.

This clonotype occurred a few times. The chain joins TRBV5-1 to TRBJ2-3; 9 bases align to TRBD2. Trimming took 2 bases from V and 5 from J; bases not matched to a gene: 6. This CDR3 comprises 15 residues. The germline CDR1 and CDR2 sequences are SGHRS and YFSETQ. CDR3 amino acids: CASSLRAGGVDTQYF. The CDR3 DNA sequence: TGCGCCAGCAGCTTAAGAGCGGGAGGTGTAGATACGCAGTATTTT.

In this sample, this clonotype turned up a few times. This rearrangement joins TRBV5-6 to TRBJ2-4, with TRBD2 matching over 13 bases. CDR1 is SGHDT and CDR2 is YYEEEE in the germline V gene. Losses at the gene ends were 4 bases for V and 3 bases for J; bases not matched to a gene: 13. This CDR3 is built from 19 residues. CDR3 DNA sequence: TGTGCCAGCAGCCCGGGACTAGCGGGACCAAACCCAAACAAAAACATTCAGTACTTC. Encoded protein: CASSPGLAGPNPNKNIQYF.

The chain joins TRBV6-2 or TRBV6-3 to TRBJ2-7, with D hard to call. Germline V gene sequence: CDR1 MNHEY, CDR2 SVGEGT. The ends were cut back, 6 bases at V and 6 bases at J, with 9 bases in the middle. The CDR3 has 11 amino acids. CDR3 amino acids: CASSHLGEQYF. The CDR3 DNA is TGTGCCAGCAGCCACCTGGGCGAGCAGTACTTC.

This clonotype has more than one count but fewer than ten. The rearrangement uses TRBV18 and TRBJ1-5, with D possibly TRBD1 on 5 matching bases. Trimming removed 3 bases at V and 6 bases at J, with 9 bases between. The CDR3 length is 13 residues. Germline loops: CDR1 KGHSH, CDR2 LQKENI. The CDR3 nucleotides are TGTGCCAGCTCACCCGCGGGGGTTCAGCCCCAGCATTTT. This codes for CASSPAGVQPQHF.

The CDR3 coding sequence is TGTGCCAGCAGGTCCACCCCGGGGCTTGTGGCGTGGTCGAACACCGGGGAGCTGTTTTTT. It is translated as CASRSTPGLVAWSNTGELFF. J is TRBJ2-2 and V is TRBV7-6, with D perhaps assigned TRBD1 or TRBD2 (5 bases each). The CDR3 runs 20 residues. V gave up 6 bases and J gave up 0 bases, with 26 bases separating them. Germline V gene lookup returns CDR1 SGHVS and CDR2 FNYEAQ.

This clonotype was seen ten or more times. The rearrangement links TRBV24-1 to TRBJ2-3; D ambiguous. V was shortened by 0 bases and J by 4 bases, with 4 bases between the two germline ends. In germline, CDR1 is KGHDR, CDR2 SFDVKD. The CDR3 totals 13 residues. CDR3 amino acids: CATSDLIPDTQYF. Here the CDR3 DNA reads TGTGCCACCAGTGATTTGATTCCAGATACGCAGTATTTT.

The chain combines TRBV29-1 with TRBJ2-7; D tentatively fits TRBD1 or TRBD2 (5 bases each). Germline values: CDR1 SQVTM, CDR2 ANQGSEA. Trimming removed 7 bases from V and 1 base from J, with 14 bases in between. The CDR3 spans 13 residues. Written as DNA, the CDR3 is TGCAGCGCTAGGGACGGGGCTTCCTACGAGCAGTACTTC. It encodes CSARDGASYEQYF.

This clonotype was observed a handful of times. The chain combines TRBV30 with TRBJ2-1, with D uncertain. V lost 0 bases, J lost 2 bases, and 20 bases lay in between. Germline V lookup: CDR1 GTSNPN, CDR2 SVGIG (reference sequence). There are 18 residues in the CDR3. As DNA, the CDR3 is TGTGCCTGGAGTGTACATGGCGGATCACTGCCGCCCTACAATGAGCAGTTCTTC. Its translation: CAWSVHGGSLPPYNEQFF.

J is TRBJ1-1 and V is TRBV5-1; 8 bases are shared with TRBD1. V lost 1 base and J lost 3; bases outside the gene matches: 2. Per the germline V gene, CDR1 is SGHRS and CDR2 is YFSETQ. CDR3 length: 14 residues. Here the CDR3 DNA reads TGCGCCAGCAGCTTGATGACAGGGGACACTGAAGCTTTCTTT. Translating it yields CASSLMTGDTEAFF. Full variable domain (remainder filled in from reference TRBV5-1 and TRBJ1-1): KAGVTQTPRYLIKTRGQQVTLSCSPISGHRSVSWYQQTPGQGLQFLFEYFSETQRNKGNFPGRFSGRQFSNSRSEMNVSTLELGDSALYLCASSLMTGDTEAFFGQGTRLTVV.

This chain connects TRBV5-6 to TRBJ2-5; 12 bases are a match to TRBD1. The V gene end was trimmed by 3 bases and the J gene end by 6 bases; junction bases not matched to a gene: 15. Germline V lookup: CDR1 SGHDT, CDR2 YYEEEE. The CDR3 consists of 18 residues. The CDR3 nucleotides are TGTGCCAGCAGCTGGACCGGGACAGGGGGCATGATCAGGAAGACCCAGTACTTC. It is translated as CASSWTGTGGMIRKTQYF.

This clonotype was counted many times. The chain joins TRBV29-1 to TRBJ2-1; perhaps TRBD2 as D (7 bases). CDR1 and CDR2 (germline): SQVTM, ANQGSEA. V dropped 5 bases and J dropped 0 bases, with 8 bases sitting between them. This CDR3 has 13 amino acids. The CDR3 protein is CSVRGASYNEQFF. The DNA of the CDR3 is TGCAGCGTTCGGGGGGCCTCCTACAATGAGCAGTTCTTC.